The sequence of this T cell receptor beta chain was determined in a study of blood T cell repertoires in COVID-19. The overall study: Collection of acute and convalescent COVID-19 samples took place in the United States, Italy and Spain. T cells, B-cell-depleted T cells, or PBMCs supplied cDNA or gDNA.

Original processing methods: Estimation of nucleated cell counts relied on the amplification of reference gene primers. Produced via immunoSEQ multiplex PCR; TCRdb's table is partial and in-frame only. V and J calls plus clone size are reproduced from that table; the DNA served to infer D and trimming. The sample records approximately 70,000 clones, around nine tenths being singletons. The V gene end was trimmed by 2 bases and the J gene end by 6 bases; junction bases not matched to a gene: 10. CDR3 size: 15 residues. The germline V gene has CDR1 SGHVS and CDR2 FQNEAQ. Material: peripheral blood. This clonotype was obtained from a human donor in a cohort sampled during active COVID-19. The chain links TRBV7-8 to TRBJ2-7; 7 bases agree with TRBD2. The CDR3 is CASSLWLGPGGEQYF. As DNA, the CDR3 is TGTGCCAGCAGCTTATGGCTGGGACCGGGAGGCGAGCAGTACTTC.